The 29 T cell receptor beta chains below were found in one sample sequenced in a study of T cells in localized non-small cell lung cancer. Sequencing used immunoSEQ multiplex PCR; TCRdb keeps in-frame clones, though not all of them. The sample shows about 31,000 clones, over 75% of them seen only once. The sample was peripheral blood mononuclear cells, taken before any cancer treatment. These receptors all stem from a woman aged 35-75 years with stage III lung adenocarcinoma.

The chain uses TRBV6-1 and TRBJ2-2; 10 nucleotides line up with TRBD1. CDR1 MNHNS and CDR2 SASEGT come from the germline V gene. The CDR3 consists of 14 residues. J lost 4 bases, V lost 4 bases, and 0 bases had no gene match. The CDR3 DNA reads as TGTGCCAGCAGTGGGACAGGGGGCACCGGGGAGCTGTTTTTT. Protein product: CASSGTGGTGELFF.

The genes are TRBV9 and TRBJ2-4; TRBD2 aligns across 7 bases. V gave up 4 bases and J gave up 7 bases; unmatched junction bases: 2. This CDR3 is 12 amino acids long. Germline V gives CDR1 SGDLS, CDR2 YYNGEE. The CDR3 sequence is CASSPGGNIQYF. Written as DNA, the CDR3 is TGTGCCAGCAGCCCCGGGGGGAACATTCAGTACTTC. Based on the CDR3 plus reference TRBV9 and TRBJ2-4, the full variable domain is DSGVTQTPKHLITATGQRVTLRCSPRSGDLSVYWYQQSLDQGLQFLIQYYNGEERAKGNILERFSAQQFPDLHSELNLSSLELGDSALYFCASSPGGNIQYFGAGTRLSVL.

V usage is TRBV6-4 and J usage is TRBJ2-1; 10 bases agree with TRBD2. The CDR3 extends over 16 amino acids. V shed 2 bases, J shed 4 bases, and the junction held 5 bases outside the gene matches. Germline loops: CDR1 MRHNA, CDR2 SNTAGT. The CDR3 reads CASSDGGSGGYNEQFF. CDR3 DNA: TGTGCCAGCAGTGACGGGGGTAGCGGGGGGTACAATGAGCAGTTCTTC.

This rearrangement joins TRBV7-2 to TRBJ2-5; 7 bases line up with TRBD2. Per germline, CDR1 SGHTA and CDR2 FQGNSA. CDR3 length: 14 residues. J gave up 7 bases and V 4 bases, and 9 bases lay outside the gene matches. Here the CDR3 reads CASSYDPRGGTQYF. The CDR3 bases are TGTGCCAGCAGCTATGACCCACGCGGGGGGACCCAGTACTTC.

The genes are TRBV19 and TRBJ1-1, with a weak D call TRBD1 (6 bases). This CDR3 is 16 amino acids long. Trimming stripped 3 bases from V and 0 bases from J, with 14 bases between. Germline V CDR1 and CDR2: LNHDA, SQIVND (reference sequence). The CDR3: CASSMGGAGMNTEAFF. The CDR3 DNA sequence: TGTGCCAGTAGTATGGGGGGGGCCGGGATGAACACTGAAGCTTTCTTT.

V gene TRBV4-1 combines with J gene TRBJ1-1; D might be TRBD1 (6 bases). V shed 0 bases and J shed 3 bases, with 20 bases lying between them. CDR3 length: 18 amino acids. Looked up from germline, CDR1 is MGHRA and CDR2 is YSYEKL. CDR3 DNA sequence: TGCGCCAGCAGCCAAGAAAGTGCGGGTTGGGGGGCGGACACTGAAGCTTTCTTT. The encoded protein is CASSQESAGWGADTEAFF.

The chain is built from TRBV29-1 and TRBJ2-1, with 11 bases that match TRBD2. The CDR3 sequence is 16 residues long. Germline CDR1 SQVTM, CDR2 ANQGSEA. V lost 6 bases, J lost 4 bases, and 11 bases stayed unmatched. The CDR3 DNA reads TGCAGCGTCACTAGCGGGGGCGCTACCTTTTACAATGAGCAGTTCTTC. It is translated as CSVTSGGATFYNEQFF.

The chain has TRBV6-4 and TRBJ2-3; 11 nucleotides align to TRBD2. V shed 6 bases, J shed 1 base, and the junction held 9 bases outside the gene matches. This CDR3 contains 17 residues. Germline lookup yields CDR1 MRHNA and CDR2 SNTAGT. The CDR3 here is CASSAATSGGGTDTQYF. As DNA, the CDR3 is TGTGCCAGCAGCGCCGCTACTAGCGGGGGTGGCACAGATACGCAGTATTTT.

V usage is TRBV5-1 and J usage is TRBJ2-2; 12 bases align to TRBD2. The germline V gene encodes CDR1 SGHRS and CDR2 YFSETQ. The V segment lost 4 bases and the J segment 3 bases; nucleotides outside the gene matches: 4. This CDR3 region has 16 residues. The CDR3 reads CASSHTSGGYTGELFF. For the CDR3, the DNA is TGCGCCAGCAGCCACACTAGCGGGGGGTACACCGGGGAGCTGTTTTTT.

The rearrangement uses TRBV7-8 and TRBJ1-5, with a weak D call TRBD1 (6 bases). Germline CDR1 and CDR2: SGHVS and FQNEAQ. The ends were cut back, 7 bases at V and 2 bases at J, with 15 bases in the middle. The CDR3 contains 15 residues. CDR3 sequence: CASNPGGRGNQPQHF. The CDR3 region has the DNA TGTGCCAGCAACCCGGGGGGGCGAGGCAATCAGCCCCAGCATTTT.

This clone was found a few times. This chain connects TRBV30 to TRBJ1-5; no definite D call. The germline CDR1 and CDR2 sequences are GTSNPN and SVGIG (reference sequence). The CDR3 covers 12 residues. V lost 1 base, J lost 9 bases, and 10 bases lay in between. The CDR3 bases are TGTGCCTGGAGTGACGGGATCGGGCCCCAGCATTTT. Protein: CAWSDGIGPQHF.

In this sample, this clone turned up a few times. This rearrangement joins TRBV7-2 to TRBJ1-1, with a possible D match to TRBD1 (5 bases). Trimming pared 6 bases from V and 10 bases from J, leaving 12 bases between. Germline lookup yields CDR1 SGHTA and CDR2 FQGNSA. This CDR3 has 11 amino acids. CDR3 in amino acids: CASREQVAAFF. In DNA, the CDR3 is TGTGCCAGCAGAGAACAGGTTGCAGCTTTCTTT.

The chain couples TRBV30 to TRBJ1-2; 8 positions match TRBD1. Germline V gives CDR1 GTSNPN, CDR2 SVGIG (reference sequence). V dropped 2 bases and J dropped 0; count of bases not matched to a gene: 5. The CDR3 loop spans 15 amino acids. The CDR3 spells CAWSPRTGTNYGYTF. The CDR3 bases are TGTGCCTGGAGTCCTCGGACAGGGACTAACTATGGCTACACCTTC.

The rearrangement joins TRBV4-3 to TRBJ2-3, with D maybe TRBD1 (6 bases). The V and J ends lost 1 base and 4 bases respectively, with 9 bases between them. CDR3 size: 14 residues. Germline V lookup: CDR1 LGHNA, CDR2 YSLEER. The CDR3 loop reads CASSQGGRADTQYF. In DNA form, the CDR3 reads TGCGCCAGCAGCCAAGGGGGGCGGGCAGATACGCAGTATTTT.

In its sample, this clone was seen a few times. CDR3 in DNA: TGTGCCAGCAGTTTAGCGGGGACAGGGGTCGGCTGGCCCCAGCATTTT. Its translation: CASSLAGTGVGWPQHF. The chain combines TRBV28 with TRBJ1-5; 10 positions agree with TRBD1. V was pared by 2 bases and J by 9 bases, with 10 bases of the junction left unmatched. CDR3 length: 16 residues. Germline-derived CDR1 and CDR2 are MDHEN and SYDVKM.

The V and J genes are TRBV19 and TRBJ1-1, with no clear D. Germline CDR1 LNHDA, CDR2 SQIVND (reference sequence). The length of the CDR3 is 13 residues. Trimming pared 6 bases from V and 0 bases from J, leaving 8 bases between. CDR3 bases: TGTGCCAGTAGCCTCGCGGTGAACACTGAAGCTTTCTTT. Translating gives CASSLAVNTEAFF. Based on the CDR3 plus reference TRBV19 and TRBJ1-1, the full variable domain is DGGITQSPKYLFRKEGQNVTLSCEQNLNHDAMYWYRQDPGQGLRLIYYSQIVNDFQKGDIAEGYSVSREKKESFPLTVTSAQKNPTAFYLCASSLAVNTEAFFGQGTRLTVV.

The genes are TRBV4-2 and TRBJ2-3; D is perhaps TRBD1 or TRBD2 (5 bases each). V lost 3 bases, J lost 4 bases, and 11 bases lay in between. The CDR3 contains 14 residues. Germline V gene sequence: CDR1 LGHNA, CDR2 YNFKEQ. The CDR3 bases are TGTGCCAGCAGCCAGGGCCGGGACCCAGATACGCAGTATTTT. It encodes CASSQGRDPDTQYF.

The chain couples TRBV5-4 to TRBJ2-1; D call uncertain. Germline lookup yields CDR1 SGHNT and CDR2 YYREEE (reference sequence). CDR3 length: 14 residues. The V end was cut by 4 bases, the J end by 2 bases, with 10 bases between. This CDR3 reads CASSQWRPYNEQFF. The CDR3 DNA sequence: TGTGCCAGCAGCCAGTGGAGACCCTACAATGAGCAGTTCTTC.

This sequence joins TRBV2 and TRBJ1-5, with 10 bases aligning to TRBD1. Looked up from germline, CDR1 is SNHLY and CDR2 is FYNNEI. The V segment lost 7 bases and the J segment 0 bases; nucleotides outside the gene matches: 6. This CDR3 region has 16 residues. DNA for the CDR3: TGTGCCAGCATTTCCGGGACAGGGGCTAGCAATCAGCCCCAGCATTTT. Amino acid sequence: CASISGTGASNQPQHF. Full variable domain (outside the CDR3, taken from reference TRBV2 and TRBJ1-5): EPEVTQTPSHQVTQMGQEVILRCVPISNHLYFYWYRQILGQKVEFLVSFYNNEISEKSEIFDDQFSVERPDGSNFTLKIRSTKLEDSAMYFCASISGTGASNQPQHFGDGTRLSIL.

The V gene is TRBV28, the J gene TRBJ1-4; possibly TRBD1 for D (6 bases). CDR1 and CDR2 from the germline V gene are MDHEN and SYDVKM. Trimming removed 1 base from V and 4 bases from J, with 7 bases in between. The CDR3 totals 14 residues. Written as DNA, the CDR3 is TGTGCCAGCAGTTTATCACAGGGTAATGAAAAACTGTTTTTT. Encoded protein: CASSLSQGNEKLFF.

Points on this clone: A junction boundary mismatches the germline segment, possibly from a read error. This rearrangement joins TRBV7-7 to TRBJ1-4, with D perhaps TRBD1 (5 bases). CDR3 size: 16 residues. Germline V CDR1 and CDR2: SSHAT, FNYEAQ (reference sequence). The CDR3 is CASSPGTASAGEKLFF. DNA for the CDR3: TGTGCTAGCAGCCCCGGGACGGCTTCGGCGGGTGAAAAACTGTTTTTT. The full variable domain, completed using reference TRBV7-7 and TRBJ1-4, is GAGVSQSPRYKVTKRGQDVTLRCDPISSHATLYWYQQALGQGPEFLTYFNYEAQPDKSGLPSDRFSAERPEGSISTLTIQRTEQRDSAMYRCASSPGTASAGEKLFFGSGTQLSVL.

The genes are TRBV7-8 and TRBJ1-2, with D perhaps matching TRBD1 (6 bases). V lost 2 bases to trimming and J lost 0 bases, with 13 bases between them. Germline V lookup: CDR1 SGHVS, CDR2 FQNEAQ. The length of the CDR3 is 16 residues. This CDR3 reads CASSLTRTAPNYGYTF. CDR3 in DNA: TGTGCCAGCAGCTTAACAAGGACAGCTCCTAACTATGGCTACACCTTC.

This clone is a singleton in its sample. The chain joins TRBV5-1 to TRBJ2-7; the match to TRBD2 covers 9 bases. The CDR3 loop spans 15 amino acids. The V segment lost 3 bases and the J segment 6 bases; nucleotides outside the gene matches: 10. Germline CDR1 is SGHRS and CDR2 is YFSETQ. The CDR3, as DNA: TGCGCCAGCAGCTCCTGGCGTAGCGGGAGTGGCGAGCAGTACTTC. Encoded protein: CASSSWRSGSGEQYF.

DNA of the CDR3: TGTGCCAGCAGCTTAGACAGGATTAACACCGGGGAGCTGTTTTTT. This gives the protein CASSLDRINTGELFF. The chain is built from TRBV11-2 and TRBJ2-2; the D is unclear. V dropped 0 bases and J dropped 2 bases, with 7 bases sitting between them. There are 15 residues in the CDR3. CDR1 is SGHAT, CDR2 FQNNGV, per germline.

This chain uses TRBV23-1 with TRBJ1-1; TRBD1 agrees at 8 bases. TRBV23-1 is labeled an ORF, and its function is uncertain. V lost 6 bases and J lost 5; bases outside the gene matches: 14. The CDR3 totals 16 residues. In nucleotides, the CDR3 is TGCGCCAGCAGATCCCGAAGACAGGGGATTGGAACTGAAGCTTTCTTT. It codes for CASRSRRQGIGTEAFF.

The chain uses TRBV27 and TRBJ1-4; TRBD1 might be the D (6 bases). The CDR3 is made up of 16 amino acids. V was clipped by 8 bases and J by 8 bases, with 24 bases between them. Germline V gives CDR1 MNHEY, CDR2 SMNVEV (reference sequence). CDR3 residues: CASAYQGKEGDEKLFF. CDR3 DNA: TGTGCCAGCGCCTATCAGGGGAAGGAGGGTGACGAAAAACTGTTTTTT.

The chain uses TRBV10-2 and TRBJ2-6; no clear D. Germline lookup yields CDR1 WSHSY and CDR2 SAAADI. The germline V and J ends were trimmed by 3 bases and 0 bases, with 6 bases remaining between them. The CDR3 covers 15 residues. The CDR3 here is CASSDTGSGANVLTF. The DNA of the CDR3 is TGCGCCAGCAGTGATACGGGCTCTGGGGCCAACGTCCTGACTTTC.

This rearrangement joins TRBV5-1 to TRBJ2-2; the D gene is possibly TRBD1 (6 bases). V lost 5 bases and J lost 5, with 16 bases in between. Germline V gives CDR1 SGHRS, CDR2 YFSETQ. The CDR3 spans 15 residues. The CDR3 region has the DNA TGCGCCAGCAGTCCCCAGGGACAAGAGACCGGGGAGCTGTTTTTT. It yields the protein CASSPQGQETGELFF.

The J gene is TRBJ2-7, the V gene TRBV5-1, with D tentatively TRBD2 (5 bases). V shed 4 bases and J shed 5 bases, with 22 bases lying between them. The germline V gene has CDR1 SGHRS and CDR2 YFSETQ. This CDR3 region has 16 residues. CDR3 coding DNA: TGCGCCAGCAGCGGGCGGGCCTTGGGAACGAGGGACGAGCAGTACTTC. Its translation: CASSGRALGTRDEQYF. The full variable domain, in which reference TRBV5-1 and TRBJ2-7 provide the parts outside the CDR3, is KAGVTQTPRYLIKTRGQQVTLSCSPISGHRSVSWYQQTPGQGLQFLFEYFSETQRNKGNFPGRFSGRQFSNSRSEMNVSTLELGDSALYLCASSGRALGTRDEQYFGPGTRLTVT.